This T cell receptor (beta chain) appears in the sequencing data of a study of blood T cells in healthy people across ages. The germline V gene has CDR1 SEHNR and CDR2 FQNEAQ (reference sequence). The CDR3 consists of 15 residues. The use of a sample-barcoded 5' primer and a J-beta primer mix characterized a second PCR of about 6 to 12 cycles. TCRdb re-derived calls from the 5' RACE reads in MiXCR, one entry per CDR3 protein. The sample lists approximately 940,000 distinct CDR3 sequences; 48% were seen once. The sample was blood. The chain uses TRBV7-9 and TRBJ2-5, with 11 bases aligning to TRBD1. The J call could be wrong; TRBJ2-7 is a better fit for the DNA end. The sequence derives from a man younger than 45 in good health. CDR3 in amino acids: CASSRTGGESYEQYF. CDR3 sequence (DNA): TGTGCCAGCAGCCGGACAGGGGGCGAATCCTACGAGCAGTACTTC.